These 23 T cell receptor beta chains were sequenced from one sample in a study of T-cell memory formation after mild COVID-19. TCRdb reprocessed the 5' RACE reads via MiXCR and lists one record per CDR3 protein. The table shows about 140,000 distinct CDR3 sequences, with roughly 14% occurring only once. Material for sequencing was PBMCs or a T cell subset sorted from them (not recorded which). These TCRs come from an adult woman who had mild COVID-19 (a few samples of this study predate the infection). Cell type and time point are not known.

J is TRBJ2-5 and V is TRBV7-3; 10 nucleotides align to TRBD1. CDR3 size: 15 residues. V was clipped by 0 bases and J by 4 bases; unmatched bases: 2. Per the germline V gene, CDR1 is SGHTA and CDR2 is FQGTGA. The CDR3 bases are TGTGCCAGCAGCTTAACTGGGACAGGGGTAGAGACCCAGTACTTC. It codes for CASSLTGTGVETQYF.

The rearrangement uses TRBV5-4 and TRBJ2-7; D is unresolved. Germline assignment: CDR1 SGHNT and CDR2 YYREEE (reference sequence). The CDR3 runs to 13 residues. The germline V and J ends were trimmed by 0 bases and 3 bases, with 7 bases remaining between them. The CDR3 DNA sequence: TGTGCCAGCAGCTTGGAAGAGCGCTACGAGCAGTACTTC. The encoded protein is CASSLEERYEQYF.

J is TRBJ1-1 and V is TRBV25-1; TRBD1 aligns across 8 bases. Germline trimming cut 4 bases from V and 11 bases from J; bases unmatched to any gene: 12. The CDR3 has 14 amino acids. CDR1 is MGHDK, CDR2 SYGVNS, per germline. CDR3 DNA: TGTGCCAGCAGTGGCAAACAGGGGGAACCTAAGGCTTTCTTT. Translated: CASSGKQGEPKAFF.

CDR3 nucleotide sequence: TGCAGCGTTGATACCCCCCAGGGGGTGACCTACGAGCAGTACTTC. It yields the protein CSVDTPQGVTYEQYF. The chain joins TRBV29-1 to TRBJ2-7, with 7 bases fitting TRBD1. The CDR3 is 15 residues long. The J segment lost 2 bases and the V segment lost 3 bases, leaving 10 bases of the junction unmatched. Germline V lookup: CDR1 SQVTM, CDR2 ANQGSEA.

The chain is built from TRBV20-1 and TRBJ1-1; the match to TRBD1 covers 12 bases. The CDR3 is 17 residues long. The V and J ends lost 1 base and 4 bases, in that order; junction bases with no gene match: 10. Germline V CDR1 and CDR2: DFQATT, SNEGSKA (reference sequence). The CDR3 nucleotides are TGCAGTGCTAGAGCAAAACCGGGACAGGGGGCAGGCACTGAAGCTTTCTTT. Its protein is CSARAKPGQGAGTEAFF.

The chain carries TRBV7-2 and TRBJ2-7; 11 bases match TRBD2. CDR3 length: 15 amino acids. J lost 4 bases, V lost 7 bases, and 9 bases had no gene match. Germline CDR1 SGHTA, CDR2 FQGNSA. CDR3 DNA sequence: TGTGCCAGCACCTCCCTTTCTAGCGGGGGGTACGAGCAGTACTTC. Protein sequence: CASTSLSSGGYEQYF.

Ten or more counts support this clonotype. CDR3 DNA sequence: TGTGCCAGCAGTTTAACGGGGGGGAGCACAGATACGCAGTATTTT. This gives the protein CASSLTGGSTDTQYF. This rearrangement joins TRBV28 to TRBJ2-3; 8 nucleotides agree with TRBD2. CDR3 length equals 15 residues. Germline CDR1 and CDR2: MDHEN and SYDVKM. The V and J ends lost 2 bases and 0 bases, in that order; junction bases with no gene match: 1.

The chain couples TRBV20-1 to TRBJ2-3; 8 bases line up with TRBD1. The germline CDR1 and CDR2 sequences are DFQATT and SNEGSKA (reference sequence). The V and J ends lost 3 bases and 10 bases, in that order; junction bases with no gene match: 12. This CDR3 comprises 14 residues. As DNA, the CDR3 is TGCAGTGCTAGGGAAAGACAGGGGACAGGCGCGCAGTATTTT. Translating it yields CSARERQGTGAQYF.

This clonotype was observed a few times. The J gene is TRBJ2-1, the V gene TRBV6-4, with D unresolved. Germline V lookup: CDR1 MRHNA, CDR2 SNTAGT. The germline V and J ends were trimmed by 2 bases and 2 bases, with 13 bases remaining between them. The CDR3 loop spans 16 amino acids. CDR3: CASSDEGLTAYNEQFF. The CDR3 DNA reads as TGTGCCAGCAGTGACGAAGGGTTGACGGCCTACAATGAGCAGTTCTTC.

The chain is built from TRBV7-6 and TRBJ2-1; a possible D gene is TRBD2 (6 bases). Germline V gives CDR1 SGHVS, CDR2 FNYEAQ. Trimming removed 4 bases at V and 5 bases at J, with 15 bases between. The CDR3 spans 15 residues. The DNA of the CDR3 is TGTGCCAGCAGCTACACCCGGGACTCAAACAATGAGCAGTTCTTC. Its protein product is CASSYTRDSNNEQFF.

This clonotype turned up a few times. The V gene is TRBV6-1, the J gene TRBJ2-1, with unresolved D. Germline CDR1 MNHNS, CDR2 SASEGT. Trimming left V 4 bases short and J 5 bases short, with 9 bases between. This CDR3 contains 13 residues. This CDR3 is CASSGSRHNEQFF. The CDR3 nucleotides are TGTGCCAGCAGTGGGAGCCGACACAATGAGCAGTTCTTC.

CDR3 nucleotides: TGTGCCAGCAGCCTAGCGCCAGGCCCCGATGAGCAGTTCTTC. This codes for CASSLAPGPDEQFF. The chain has TRBV6-7 and TRBJ2-1; a possible D gene is TRBD2 (6 bases). TRBV6-7 is an ORF, with its function uncertain. Trimming took 6 bases from V and 8 from J, leaving 17 bases between them. The CDR3 is 14 amino acids.

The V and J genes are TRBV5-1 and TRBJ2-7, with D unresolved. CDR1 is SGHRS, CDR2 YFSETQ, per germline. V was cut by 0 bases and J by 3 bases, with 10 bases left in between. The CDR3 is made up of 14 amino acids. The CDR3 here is CASSLDRLYYEQYF. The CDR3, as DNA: TGCGCCAGCAGCTTGGATAGGCTTTACTACGAGCAGTACTTC.

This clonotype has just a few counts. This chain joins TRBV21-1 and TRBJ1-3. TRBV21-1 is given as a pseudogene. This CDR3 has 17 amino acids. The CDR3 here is CASSKGPTLRVRNTIYF. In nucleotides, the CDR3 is TGTGCCAGCAGCAAAGGTCCAACCCTAAGGGTGAGGAACACCATATATTTT.

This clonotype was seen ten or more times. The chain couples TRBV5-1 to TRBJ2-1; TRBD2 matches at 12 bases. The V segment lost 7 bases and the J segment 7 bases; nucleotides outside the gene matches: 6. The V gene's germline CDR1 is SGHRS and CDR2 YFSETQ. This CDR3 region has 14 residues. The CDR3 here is CASGLAGMDNEQFF. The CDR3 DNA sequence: TGCGCCAGCGGACTAGCGGGAATGGATAATGAGCAGTTCTTC.

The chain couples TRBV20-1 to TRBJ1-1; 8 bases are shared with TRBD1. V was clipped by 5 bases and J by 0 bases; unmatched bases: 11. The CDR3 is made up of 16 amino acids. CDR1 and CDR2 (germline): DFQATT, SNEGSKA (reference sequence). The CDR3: CSAPDRAEIMNTEAFF. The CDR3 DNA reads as TGCAGTGCTCCGGACAGGGCCGAAATTATGAACACTGAAGCTTTCTTT.

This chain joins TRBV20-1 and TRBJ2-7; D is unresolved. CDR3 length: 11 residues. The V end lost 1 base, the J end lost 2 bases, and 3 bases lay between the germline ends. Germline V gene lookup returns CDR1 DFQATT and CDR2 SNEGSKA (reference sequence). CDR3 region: CSARAPYEQYF. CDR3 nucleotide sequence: TGCAGTGCTAGAGCCCCCTACGAGCAGTACTTC.

Written as DNA, the CDR3 is TGCGCCAGCAGCCAAGAGGTGGCTCCTGGGACCCAGTACTTC. Its protein product is CASSQEVAPGTQYF. This rearrangement joins TRBV4-3 to TRBJ2-5; no firm D call. Deletions cut 0 bases from V and 7 bases from J, with 12 bases between. The CDR3 loop spans 14 amino acids. Germline V CDR1 and CDR2: LGHNA, YSLEER.

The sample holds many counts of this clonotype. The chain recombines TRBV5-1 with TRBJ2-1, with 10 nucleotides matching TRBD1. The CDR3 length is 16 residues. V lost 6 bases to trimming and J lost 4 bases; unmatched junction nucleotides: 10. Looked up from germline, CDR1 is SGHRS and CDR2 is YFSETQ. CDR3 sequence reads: CASTGQGVIGYNEQFF. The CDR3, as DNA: TGCGCCAGCACCGGACAGGGGGTTATAGGATACAATGAGCAGTTCTTC.

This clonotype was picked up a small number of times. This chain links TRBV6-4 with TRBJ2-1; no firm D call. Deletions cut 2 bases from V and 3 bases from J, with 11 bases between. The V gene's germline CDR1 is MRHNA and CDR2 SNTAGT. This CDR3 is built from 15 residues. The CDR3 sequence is CASSDGRSDYNEQFF. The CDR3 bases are TGTGCCAGCAGTGACGGCAGGTCGGACTACAATGAGCAGTTCTTC.

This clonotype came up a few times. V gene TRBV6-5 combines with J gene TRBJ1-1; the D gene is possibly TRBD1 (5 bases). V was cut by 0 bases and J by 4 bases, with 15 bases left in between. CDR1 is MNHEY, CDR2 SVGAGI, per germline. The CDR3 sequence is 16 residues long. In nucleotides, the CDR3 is TGTGCCAGCAGTTACTCTGGGACCACCTTTGCCACTGAAGCTTTCTTT. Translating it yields CASSYSGTTFATEAFF.

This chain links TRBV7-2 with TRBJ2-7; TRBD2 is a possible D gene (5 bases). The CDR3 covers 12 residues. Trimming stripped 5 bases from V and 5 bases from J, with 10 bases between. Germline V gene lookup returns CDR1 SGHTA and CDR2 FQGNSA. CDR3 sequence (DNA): TGTGCCAGCAGCCGAGAGGGCGACGAGCAGTACTTC. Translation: CASSREGDEQYF.

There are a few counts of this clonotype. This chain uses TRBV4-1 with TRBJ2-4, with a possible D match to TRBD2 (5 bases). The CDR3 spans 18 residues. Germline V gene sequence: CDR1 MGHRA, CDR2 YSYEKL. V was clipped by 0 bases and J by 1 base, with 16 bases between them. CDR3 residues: CASSQDRLTGDAKNIQYF. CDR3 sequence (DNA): TGCGCCAGCAGCCAAGATCGTTTGACCGGGGATGCCAAAAACATTCAGTACTTC.